This T cell receptor (beta chain) emerged from a study of blood T cell repertoires in COVID-19. Study in general: The United States, Italy and Spain were the sources of the acute and convalescent COVID-19 samples. Sources were T cells, B-cell-depleted T cells, or PBMCs; the material itself was cDNA or gDNA.

As processed by the authors: Amplified reference gene primers provided the basis for estimating nucleated cell counts. The table came from immunoSEQ multiplex PCR; TCRdb's copy has only in-frame clones and leaves some out. V, J and clone size are taken as reported in that table, and D and trimming were inferred from the DNA itself. The sample lists 60,000 to 75,000 clones, approximately 86% occurring once. Deletions cut 7 bases from V and 8 bases from J, with 14 bases between. The CDR3 runs 12 residues. CDR1 is MNHEY and CDR2 is SVGAGI in the germline V gene. This receptor was taken from a woman aged 55-70 years with acute or convalescent COVID-19. The sequenced sample was peripheral blood. The rearrangement uses TRBV6-5 and TRBJ1-2; D possibly corresponds to TRBD1 (5 bases). The CDR3 DNA sequence: TGTGCCAGCACTTTCGGGGGGACCGGCTACACCTTC. It encodes CASTFGGTGYTF.